A single sample gave rise to the 28 T cell receptor beta chains below, sequenced in a study of shared clonotypes between healthy human individuals (dated by TCRdb to 2020 to 2021). The method behind the library was the immunoSEQ multiplex PCR assay. TCRdb took over this immuneACCESS table, retaining in-frame rearrangements with V and J assigned. Such tables are incomplete; in checked studies, under half of the missing clones stem from an unresolved V gene, and the remainder is unexplained. The sample table lists 2 million to 2.5 million clones, almost 96% of them with a count of one. The ten most abundant clones make up roughly 0.13% of the sample. Sequences were obtained from naive CD4+ T cells sorted from blood. In the paper's terms, the cell subset or site label means: CD45RA+ positively selected. All receptors derive from a man aged 18 to 35 in good health.

As to this clone: The same CDR3 also results from other DNA sequences found in this sample. The CDR3 loop is CASSLVGTSTDTQYF. The CDR3 DNA follows: TGCGCCAGCAGCTTGGTCGGTACTAGCACAGATACGCAGTATTTT. The V gene is TRBV5-1, the J gene TRBJ2-3; D remains ambiguous. This CDR3 has 15 amino acids. V was trimmed by 0 bases and J by 0 bases, leaving 8 bases between them. Germline V CDR1 and CDR2: SGHRS, YFSETQ.

The chain employs TRBV5-3 and TRBJ1-4; maybe TRBD1 (5 bases). TRBV5-3 is an ORF; its function is uncertain. The CDR3 runs to 15 residues. V gave up 6 bases and J gave up 6 bases, with 18 bases separating them. CDR3 amino acids: CARMDSDTDDEKLFF. CDR3 DNA sequence: TGTGCCAGAATGGATTCGGACACCGACGATGAAAAACTGTTTTTT.

This sequence joins TRBV29-1 and TRBJ2-2; no clear D gene. Germline CDR1 is SQVTM and CDR2 is ANQGSEA. The length of the CDR3 is 11 residues. Trimming cost V 7 bases and J 6 bases, with 9 bases left between them. The CDR3 loop is CSGGGPGELFF. DNA for the CDR3: TGCAGCGGGGGTGGACCCGGGGAGCTGTTTTTT.

This sequence joins TRBV29-1 and TRBJ1-4, with D uncertain. V lost 5 bases, J lost 0 bases, and 7 bases lay in between. The CDR3 length is 13 residues. Per the germline V gene, CDR1 is SQVTM and CDR2 is ANQGSEA. In nucleotides, the CDR3 is TGCAGCGTTACAAGGTCAACTAATGAAAAACTGTTTTTT. Its protein is CSVTRSTNEKLFF.

The chain employs TRBV11-2 and TRBJ2-5; 7 bases line up with TRBD1. Germline assignment: CDR1 SGHAT and CDR2 FQNNGV. V gave up 0 bases and J gave up 5 bases; unmatched junction bases: 12. The CDR3 consists of 17 residues. The CDR3 DNA follows: TGTGCCAGCAGCTTAGAAGGGGGAAGGGGGCGCTGGGAGACCCAGTACTTC. The encoded protein is CASSLEGGRGRWETQYF.

Note on this clone: This same CDR3 is encoded by further DNA sequences in the sample. The chain is built from TRBV6-5 and TRBJ1-2; D is undetermined. V was shortened by 6 bases and J by 3 bases, with 5 bases between the two germline ends. Germline V gene data show CDR1 as MNHEY and CDR2 as SVGAGI. This CDR3 spans 11 amino acids. For the CDR3, the DNA is TGTGCCAGCAGGGGTGACTATGGCTACACCTTC. Its translation: CASRGDYGYTF.

This clone was counted a single time. The sample carries other DNA sequences with the same CDR3. V gene TRBV5-1 combines with J gene TRBJ2-2; 7 positions agree with TRBD1. Trimming removed 4 bases from V and 2 bases from J; junction bases left unmatched: 5. The germline V gene encodes CDR1 SGHRS and CDR2 YFSETQ. This CDR3 is 15 amino acids long. This CDR3 is CASSPRQGNTGELFF. CDR3 sequence (DNA): TGCGCCAGCAGCCCGCGACAGGGAAACACCGGGGAGCTGTTTTTT.

V is TRBV5-1 and J is TRBJ2-1, with TRBD1 identical over 7 bases. This CDR3 has 15 residues. V trimming: 2 bases; J trimming: 8 bases; junction bases outside the gene matches: 10. Germline CDR1 and CDR2: SGHRS and YFSETQ. The CDR3 region has the DNA TGCGCCAGCAGCTTTGAACAGGGGCGAGTTCATGAGCAGTTCTTC. This gives the protein CASSFEQGRVHEQFF. Combining the CDR3 with reference TRBV5-1 and TRBJ2-1 gives the whole variable domain KAGVTQTPRYLIKTRGQQVTLSCSPISGHRSVSWYQQTPGQGLQFLFEYFSETQRNKGNFPGRFSGRQFSNSRSEMNVSTLELGDSALYLCASSFEQGRVHEQFFGPGTRLTVL.

The chain is built from TRBV28 and TRBJ2-3; D perhaps matches TRBD1 (5 bases). V was pared by 7 bases and J by 4 bases, with 15 bases between. Germline CDR1 reads MDHEN; CDR2 reads SYDVKM. This CDR3 is 14 amino acids long. As DNA, the CDR3 is TGTGCCAGCACCCCCGCAGGGATAGCAGATACGCAGTATTTT. This sequence encodes CASTPAGIADTQYF.

The rearrangement joins TRBV28 to TRBJ1-2; D is uncertain. With 3 bases removed from V and 4 bases from J, the gap between germline ends came to 9 bases. The CDR3 contains 13 residues. Per the germline V gene, CDR1 is MDHEN and CDR2 is SYDVKM. This chain's CDR3 is CASSLRRSYGYTF. The CDR3 bases are TGTGCCAGCAGTTTGAGGCGGAGCTATGGCTACACCTTC.

The count of this clone is one. The gene calls are TRBV30 and TRBJ1-6; 11 bases are a match to TRBD1. The junction had 10 bases not matched to a gene; V was cut back by 3 bases and J by 9 bases. This CDR3 region has 16 residues. Germline V gene sequence: CDR1 GTSNPN, CDR2 SVGIG (reference sequence). The CDR3 loop is CAWRVGTGGFGSPLHF. The CDR3, as DNA: TGTGCCTGGAGGGTTGGGACAGGGGGTTTTGGTTCACCCCTCCACTTT.

This chain connects TRBV4-1 to TRBJ1-1, with D hard to call. The CDR3 has 16 amino acids. The V and J ends lost 0 bases and 5 bases respectively, with 16 bases between them. Germline loops: CDR1 MGHRA, CDR2 YSYEKL. This CDR3 reads CASSQDSDGLGTEAFF. In DNA form, the CDR3 reads TGCGCCAGCAGCCAAGATTCTGATGGGTTGGGAACTGAAGCTTTCTTT.

The chain combines TRBV9 with TRBJ2-1; 9 nucleotides align to TRBD2. With V trimmed by 2 bases and J by 7 bases, 10 bases remained unmatched. Germline assignment: CDR1 SGDLS and CDR2 YYNGEE. The CDR3 extends over 16 amino acids. DNA for the CDR3: TGTGCCAGCAGCGTTGCTAGCGGGATATTTAAGAATGAGCAGTTCTTC. It encodes CASSVASGIFKNEQFF.

V and J are TRBV5-1 and TRBJ2-7, with 14 bases fitting TRBD2. Trimming took 1 base from V and 0 from J; bases not matched to a gene: 9. The CDR3 is made up of 19 amino acids. Germline V gene sequence: CDR1 SGHRS, CDR2 YFSETQ. CDR3 region: CASSLRTSGGTMSSYEQYF. CDR3 coding DNA: TGCGCCAGCAGCTTGCGGACTAGCGGGGGGACTATGAGCTCCTACGAGCAGTACTTC.

The DNA of the CDR3 is TGTGCCAGCAGCTTCACTGAAGCTTTCTTT. Protein: CASSFTEAFF. The V and J genes are TRBV7-2 and TRBJ1-1, with unresolved D. The germline V and J ends were trimmed by 3 bases and 4 bases, with 0 bases remaining between them. This CDR3 comprises 10 residues. The germline gives CDR1 SGHTA, CDR2 FQGNSA.

The rearrangement joins TRBV21-1 to TRBJ2-7; the table's TRBD2 call for D was not verified on the DNA. TRBV21-1 is a pseudogene. This CDR3 comprises 14 residues. CDR3 coding DNA: TGTGCCAGCAGCAAAGGATACCTATCCTACGAGCAGTACTTC. It encodes CASSKGYLSYEQYF.

This sequence joins TRBV7-2 and TRBJ1-5; 8 nucleotides align to TRBD1. Germline V gene lookup returns CDR1 SGHTA and CDR2 FQGNSA. This CDR3 is 16 amino acids long. V was clipped by 1 base and J by 5 bases; unmatched bases: 7. The CDR3 DNA reads as TGTGCCAGCAGCTTAGTGGTGACAGGGGTCTATCAGCCCCAGCATTTT. The encoded protein is CASSLVVTGVYQPQHF.

This chain joins TRBV6-5 and TRBJ2-7; unclear D gene. V was shortened by 4 bases and J by 4 bases, with 17 bases between the two germline ends. Germline CDR1 reads MNHEY; CDR2 reads SVGAGI. This CDR3 comprises 15 residues. CDR3 in DNA: TGTGCCAGCAGTTCCTCAGATACCGGGTCTTACGAGCAGTACTTC. It codes for CASSSSDTGSYEQYF.

The CDR3 here is CATRYRAGEGNIQYF. CDR3 coding DNA: TGTGCCACTCGATACCGGGCGGGAGAAGGAAACATTCAGTACTTC. The chain carries TRBV18 and TRBJ2-4, with TRBD2 identical over 7 bases. The CDR3 has 15 residues. Germline V lookup: CDR1 KGHSH, CDR2 LQKENI. The V segment lost 10 bases and the J segment 6 bases; nucleotides outside the gene matches: 15.

The genes are TRBV19 and TRBJ2-1, with 7 bases matching TRBD1. CDR1 is LNHDA, CDR2 SQIVND, per germline (reference sequence). J lost 4 bases, V lost 4 bases, and 4 bases had no gene match. The CDR3 is made up of 14 amino acids. In DNA, the CDR3 is TGTGCCAGTAGTAGGACAGGTTGGTACAATGAGCAGTTCTTC. Protein sequence: CASSRTGWYNEQFF.

The chain's CDR3 is CASSRLAGGDTGELFF. The CDR3 region has the DNA TGTGCCAGCAGCCGACTAGCGGGAGGTGACACCGGGGAGCTGTTTTTT. This sequence joins TRBV7-9 and TRBJ2-2; 13 bases fit TRBD2. The CDR3 has 16 residues. Per the germline V gene, CDR1 is SEHNR and CDR2 is FQNEAQ (reference sequence). J gave up 3 bases and V 5 bases, and 3 bases lay outside the gene matches.

The genes are TRBV11-2 and TRBJ2-3; D is perhaps TRBD1 (6 bases). CDR3 length: 16 residues. Germline loops: CDR1 SGHAT, CDR2 FQNNGV. Trimming took off 5 bases at V and 1 base at J, with 16 bases between the two ends. The CDR3 sequence: CASSQLTGWGTDTQYF. In DNA form, the CDR3 reads TGTGCCAGCAGCCAGTTGACAGGTTGGGGCACAGATACGCAGTATTTT. Based on the CDR3 plus reference TRBV11-2 and TRBJ2-3, the full variable domain is EAGVAQSPRYKIIEKRQSVAFWCNPISGHATLYWYQQILGQGPKLLIQFQNNGVVDDSQLPKDRFSAERLKGVDSTLKIQPAKLEDSAVYLCASSQLTGWGTDTQYFGPGTRLTVL.

The V gene is TRBV5-1, the J gene TRBJ1-4; maybe TRBD1 (5 bases). V gave up 7 bases and J gave up 8 bases, with 15 bases separating them. The CDR3 sequence is 13 residues long. Per the germline V gene, CDR1 is SGHRS and CDR2 is YFSETQ. The CDR3 coding sequence is TGCGCCAGCTCCCGGAATCGGGGCGAAAAACTGTTTTTT. As protein: CASSRNRGEKLFF.

The rearrangement joins TRBV4-3 to TRBJ2-1; D gene uncertain. Trimming pared 0 bases from V and 4 bases from J, leaving 13 bases between. This CDR3 comprises 16 residues. In germline, CDR1 is LGHNA, CDR2 YSLEER. CDR3 nucleotides: TGCGCCAGCAGCCAAGACCTCACCCCTCTTTACAATGAGCAGTTCTTC. The encoded protein is CASSQDLTPLYNEQFF.

The chain employs TRBV2 and TRBJ1-1, with no clear D. V lost 6 bases, J lost 2 bases, and 10 bases lay in between. The CDR3 extends over 13 amino acids. Germline V gene lookup returns CDR1 SNHLY and CDR2 FYNNEI. CDR3 protein: CASRSEANTEAFF. The CDR3 coding sequence is TGTGCCAGCAGATCCGAAGCCAACACTGAAGCTTTCTTT.

The genes are TRBV6-6 and TRBJ2-7, with 8 bases identical to TRBD1. The CDR3 consists of 16 residues. CDR1 and CDR2 (germline): MNHNY, SVGAGI (reference sequence). J lost 6 bases, V lost 2 bases, and 12 bases had no gene match. CDR3 loop: CASSYQGAGGRVEQYF. In DNA form, the CDR3 reads TGTGCCAGCAGTTACCAGGGAGCAGGGGGCCGGGTCGAGCAGTACTTC.

This chain joins TRBV30 and TRBJ2-7, with TRBD2 matching 7 bases. Trimming took 2 bases from V and 2 from J; bases not matched to a gene: 9. The CDR3 extends over 15 amino acids. Germline V lookup: CDR1 GTSNPN, CDR2 SVGIG (reference sequence). The CDR3 here is CAWSPDPRGTYEQYF. Here the CDR3 DNA reads TGTGCCTGGAGTCCTGACCCGCGGGGGACCTACGAGCAGTACTTC.

This clone has a handful of counts. The J gene is TRBJ2-3, the V gene TRBV6-5; D is ambiguous. The CDR3 length is 12 residues. Trimming cost V 2 bases and J 3 bases, with 3 bases left between them. Per the germline V gene, CDR1 is MNHEY and CDR2 is SVGAGI. The CDR3, as DNA: TGTGCCAGCAGTTACGGTACAGATACGCAGTATTTT. It codes for CASSYGTDTQYF.